The rows below give T cell receptor beta chains drawn from one sample of a study of T-cell reconstitution after alpha-beta-depleted transplantation in children. Each CDR3 protein gets one entry after TCRdb re-called the PCR reads with MiXCR. The sample includes about 500,000 distinct CDR3 sequences, roughly 11% of them seen just once. The input for sequencing was PBMCs, mostly from graft donor cells, taken 180 days after TCRalphabeta/CD19-depleted stem cell transplant. These receptors came from a female patient between 2 and 15 years old who had a stem cell transplant for aplastic anemia, so the T cells may come from the graft donor. CDR3s include the opening cysteine and the closing phenylalanine or tryptophan. The D gene is left open where the match is weak.

v_call	d_call	j_call	cdr3_aa
TRBV12-3/TRBV12-4	NA	TRBJ2-7	CASSNRQTLGEQYF
TRBV7-2	NA	TRBJ2-1	CASSFLDGTQYEQFF
TRBV20-1	NA	TRBJ2-1	CTPLGPRYNEQFF
TRBV20-1	NA	TRBJ1-2	CSARGEGNGYTF
TRBV19	NA	TRBJ1-3	CASSPTVSSGNTIYF
TRBV29-1	NA	TRBJ2-6	CSVENPGANVLTF
TRBV24-1	TRBD2	TRBJ2-1	CATSDLGGRDEQFF
TRBV4-3	NA	TRBJ1-2	CASSQATQGPYGYTF
TRBV3-1	NA	TRBJ2-5	CASSPEGRIETQYF
TRBV6-4	TRBD2	TRBJ2-3	CTSSSGLAGGPSATDTQYF
TRBV4-3	NA	TRBJ2-1	CASSPSAGTAYNEQFF
TRBV5-8	NA	TRBJ2-5	CASSGRIGETQYF
TRBV15	NA	TRBJ1-1	CATSRSLWGGDTEAFF
TRBV7-8	NA	TRBJ2-1	CASTPYNEQFF
TRBV28	NA	TRBJ2-5	CASRPRDLTSETQYF
TRBV6-5	TRBD1	TRBJ2-1	CASSYLGQSNEQFF
TRBV7-8	TRBD2	TRBJ2-1	CASSSRLAGGNEQFF
TRBV7-9	NA	TRBJ1-1	CASSLSWEVNTEAFF
TRBV20-1	TRBD1	TRBJ1-2	CSAQDRGDGYTF
TRBV9	NA	TRBJ2-3	CASSVQGSLDTQYF
TRBV9	NA	TRBJ1-2	CASSVDLSLATPYTF
TRBV10-3	NA	TRBJ1-2	CAISENTKKDGYTF
TRBV18	TRBD1	TRBJ2-4	CASSSDREQNIQYF
TRBV5-1	NA	TRBJ1-2	CASSLWSYGYTF
TRBV12-3/TRBV12-4	TRBD2	TRBJ2-3	CASSRTSGDTQYF
TRBV28	TRBD2	TRBJ2-3	CASRASGRVYDTQYF
TRBV28	NA	TRBJ1-5	CASSLSFRGTQPQHF
TRBV27	NA	TRBJ2-1	CASSSFQRSPVNEQFF
TRBV29-1	TRBD2	TRBJ2-3	CSVLTSGRNTDTQYF
TRBV19	TRBD1	TRBJ2-7	CASSILFRDRANYEQYF
TRBV20-1	TRBD2	TRBJ2-1	CSARDETSGNTYNEQFF
TRBV2	NA	TRBJ2-4	CASSDNLAAGGINIQYF
TRBV15	NA	TRBJ1-1	CATSREPKGGGARAFF
TRBV5-6	NA	TRBJ2-2	CASSLWRHAGELFF
TRBV14	NA	TRBJ1-1	CASSQDRWSTEAFF
TRBV28	TRBD1	TRBJ2-7	CASSSGQGMLHEQYF
TRBV27	TRBD1	TRBJ1-5	CASSFSRGQGQPQHF
TRBV5-1	NA	TRBJ1-3	CASSVRPDAGDSGNTIYF
TRBV19	NA	TRBJ2-5	CASSMTAVSSPRETQYF
TRBV18	TRBD1	TRBJ2-3	CASSPSGTGADTQYF